The sequence of this T cell receptor (beta chain) was determined in a study of OX40 agonist ivuxolimab in advanced cancers. Study-wide background: Having had anti-PD-1, anti-PD-L1 or anti-CTLA-4 therapy before was allowed, and roughly 40% had some.

Data came from immunoSEQ multiplex PCR; TCRdb stores just in-frame clones and leaves some out. The data show more than 50,000 clones, about 85% seen once. The sequencing used CD4+ or CD8+ T cells sorted from blood, collected in a trial of the OX40 agonist ivuxolimab. The receptor comes from an adult with an advanced solid tumor such as melanoma, head and neck, liver or kidney cancer.

Here the CDR3 DNA reads TGTGCCAGTAGCGGTAAGGGACTGCGCTCCTACGAGCAGTACTTC. Translating it yields CASSGKGLRSYEQYF. The chain is built from TRBV19 and TRBJ2-5, with a possible D match to TRBD2 (6 bases). Judging by the DNA end, TRBJ2-7 fits better; the J call may be wrong. Looked up from germline, CDR1 is LNHDA and CDR2 is SQIVND (reference sequence). The CDR3 is 15 residues long.